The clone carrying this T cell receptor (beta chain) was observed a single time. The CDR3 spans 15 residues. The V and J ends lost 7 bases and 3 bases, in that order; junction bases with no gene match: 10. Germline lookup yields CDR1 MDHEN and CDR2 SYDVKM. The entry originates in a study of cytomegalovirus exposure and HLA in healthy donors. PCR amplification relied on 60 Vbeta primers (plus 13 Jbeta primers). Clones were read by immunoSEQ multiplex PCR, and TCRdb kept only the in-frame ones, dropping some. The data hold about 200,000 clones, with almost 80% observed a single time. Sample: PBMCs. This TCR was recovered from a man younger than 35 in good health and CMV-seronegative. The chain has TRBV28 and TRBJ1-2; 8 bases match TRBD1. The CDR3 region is CASTGIGQGDYGYTF. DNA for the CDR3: TGTGCCAGCACCGGGATTGGACAGGGTGACTATGGCTACACCTTC.